This TCR beta chain was documented in a study of response to subunit inactivated influenza vaccine. TCRdb re-derived calls from the RT-PCR reads in MiXCR, one entry per CDR3 protein. The sample holds roughly 670,000 distinct CDR3 sequences; roughly 15% are singletons and the top ten take about 7.4%. This clonotype was picked up a small number of times. Deletions cut 0 bases from V and 4 bases from J, with 12 bases between. This CDR3 has 14 residues. Germline-derived CDR1 and CDR2 are DFQATT and SNEGSKA (reference sequence). The gene calls are TRBV20-1 and TRBJ1-2; D remains ambiguous. Sequenced material: PBMCs from blood, taken less than 15 days before vaccination. This receptor was taken from a man between 50 and 59 years old who received an inactivated influenza vaccine. The CDR3 reads CSAREPRSPYGYTF. The DNA for the CDR3 is TGCAGTGCTAGAGAGCCCCGGAGTCCCTATGGCTACACCTTC.